This record covers a single T cell receptor beta chain. In the original workflow: Quantification of nucleated cells was approximated via reference gene primer amplification. Data came from immunoSEQ multiplex PCR; TCRdb stores just in-frame clones and leaves some out. V, J and clone size are taken as reported in that table, and D and trimming were inferred from the DNA itself. The profile covers 85,000 to 130,000 clones, with about four fifths appearing a single time and 4% to 5.5% taken by the ten largest. The CDR3 runs to 18 residues. These data originate in a study of blood T cell repertoires in COVID-19. Study details: Sites across the United States, Italy and Spain contributed samples from acute and convalescent COVID-19. T cells, B-cell-depleted T cells, or PBMCs supplied cDNA or gDNA.

The source of this sequence is a man aged 55 to 69 with acute or convalescent COVID-19. The rearrangement uses TRBV21-1 and TRBJ1-2. TRBV21-1 is a known pseudogene. The source material was peripheral blood. CDR3 sequence: CASSTFLAGALIYYGYTF. The CDR3 nucleotides read TGTGCCAGCAGCACCTTCCTAGCGGGGGCCCTCATATACTATGGCTACACCTTC.